A selection of T cell receptor beta chains follows, all from one sample in a study of beta chain features in type 1 diabetes. Measured with immunoSEQ multiplex PCR; TCRdb has only the in-frame clones, and not every one. The repertoire holds around 300,000 clones, with 12% to 15% as singletons. The sequencing sample was made of central memory CD4+ T cells from blood. These receptors were collected from a young man in good health. CDR3s include the opening cysteine and the closing phenylalanine or tryptophan. The D gene is left open where the match is weak. Where a row states a size, it is once, few, many or the class of an expanded clone; other rows omit it.

D,J,size,V,CDR3,DNA
TRBD1,TRBJ2-4,many,TRBV6-6,CASSYSQGVSKNIQYF,TGTGCCAGCAGTTACTCACAGGGGGTGTCCAAAAACATTCAGTACTTC
-,TRBJ2-1,many,TRBV9,CASSVAAYNEQFF,TGTGCCAGCAGCGTAGCGGCCTACAATGAGCAGTTCTTC
-,TRBJ2-5,-,TRBV19,CASSRRGARETQYF,TGTGCCAGTAGCCGCCGGGGGGCTCGGGAGACCCAGTACTTC
TRBD2,TRBJ2-1,few,TRBV6-1,CASSGSGSSYNEQFF,TGTGCCAGCAGTGGGAGCGGGAGCTCCTACAATGAGCAGTTCTTC
-,TRBJ2-7,few,TRBV9,CASSVEVQGEQYF,TGTGCCAGCAGCGTAGAGGTGCAGGGGGAGCAGTACTTC
-,TRBJ1-4,-,TRBV6-5,CASSRVTEKLFF,TGTGCCAGCAGCAGAGTAACAGAAAAACTGTTTTTT
-,TRBJ2-4,-,TRBV4-3,CASSQDRGAGSGFGSKNIQYF,TGCGCCAGCAGCCAAGATCGTGGGGCGGGAAGTGGTTTCGGGTCCAAAAACATTCAGTACTTC
-,TRBJ2-1,few,TRBV29-1,CSVVVGSSYNEQFF,TGCAGCGTTGTCGTCGGCAGCTCCTACAATGAGCAGTTCTTC
-,TRBJ1-4,many,TRBV14,CASSQDHSPSREKLFF,TGTGCCAGCAGCCAAGACCACAGCCCCAGTAGGGAAAAACTGTTTTTT
TRBD1,TRBJ2-4,-,TRBV15,CATTRGDRENIQYF,TGTGCCACCACCAGAGGGGACAGGGAGAACATTCAGTACTTC
TRBD1,TRBJ1-1,-,TRBV10-3,CAISLTGENTEAFF,TGTGCCATCAGTTTGACAGGGGAGAACACTGAAGCTTTCTTT
-,TRBJ1-1,-,TRBV11-3,CASSLMGGNTEAFF,TGTGCCAGCAGCTTGATGGGTGGGAACACTGAAGCTTTCTTT
-,TRBJ2-7,few,TRBV6-6,CASSYSSDLGNEQYF,TGTGCCAGCAGTTACTCGAGTGATCTGGGTAACGAGCAGTACTTC
TRBD2,TRBJ2-1,-,TRBV7-3,CASGLAVSSYNEQFF,TGTGCCAGCGGGCTAGCGGTTAGCTCCTACAATGAGCAGTTCTTC
TRBD2,TRBJ2-7,-,TRBV19,CALRPSGSYEQYF,TGTGCCCTGAGGCCTAGCGGGTCCTACGAGCAGTACTTC
-,TRBJ1-4,many,TRBV4-2,CASKRLSDEKLFF,TGTGCCAGCAAGCGATTGTCGGATGAAAAACTGTTTTTT
-,TRBJ2-1,few,TRBV14,CASSRGGGGEQFF,TGTGCCAGCAGCCGGGGCGGGGGCGGTGAGCAGTTCTTC
-,TRBJ1-2,-,TRBV27,CASSTKGFRTNYGYTF,TGTGCCAGCAGTACCAAGGGGTTCCGTACTAACTATGGCTACACCTTC
TRBD1,TRBJ1-3,few,TRBV7-2,CASSALGGGNTIYF,TGTGCCAGCAGCGCGCTAGGGGGCGGAAACACCATATATTTT
TRBD1,TRBJ1-1,few,TRBV4-3,CASSHPGQGGTEAFF,TGCGCCAGCAGCCACCCGGGACAGGGGGGAACTGAAGCTTTCTTT
-,TRBJ2-2,-,TRBV5-4,CASSLVAGTGELFF,TGTGCCAGCAGCTTGGTAGCCGGGACCGGGGAGCTGTTTTTT
TRBD1,TRBJ2-1,few,TRBV6-5,CASSSADRGSYNEQFF,TGTGCCAGCAGTTCCGCAGACAGGGGTTCCTACAATGAGCAGTTCTTC
-,TRBJ2-2,few,TRBV5-1,CASSAIQGYGTGELFF,TGCGCCAGCAGCGCAATACAGGGCTATGGCACCGGGGAGCTGTTTTTT
TRBD2,TRBJ2-1,many,TRBV28,CATITSAGNEQFF,TGTGCCACCATAACTAGCGCAGGCAATGAGCAGTTCTTC
TRBD1,TRBJ1-5,-,TRBV11-2,CASSQDRVNQPQHF,TGTGCCAGCAGCCAGGACAGGGTTAATCAGCCCCAGCATTTT
-,TRBJ1-1,few,TRBV7-9,CASSLVDEAFF,TGTGCCAGCAGCTTAGTAGATGAAGCTTTCTTT
-,TRBJ2-3,few,TRBV29-1,CSVSLRRGTTDTQYF,TGCAGCGTTTCGCTCCGTCGGGGAACAACAGATACGCAGTATTTT
TRBD1,TRBJ2-6,few,TRBV11-3,CASSPRQGGANVLTF,TGTGCCAGCAGCCCCAGACAGGGTGGGGCCAACGTCCTGACTTTC
-,TRBJ1-4,-,TRBV15,CATSMGGRHNEKLFF,TGTGCCACCAGCATGGGGGGACGTCATAATGAAAAACTGTTTTTT
-,TRBJ2-1,many,TRBV6-5,CASRGLDIDNEQFF,TGTGCCAGCAGAGGGCTAGATATCGACAATGAGCAGTTCTTC
-,TRBJ2-1,-,TRBV5-1,CASSYSPEGDPFF,TGCGCCAGCAGCTACTCACCGGAGGGGGACCCGTTCTTC
TRBD1,TRBJ1-5,-,TRBV6-6,CASGVGAGGIGKPQHF,TGTGCCAGCGGAGTTGGGGCAGGGGGAATAGGAAAGCCCCAGCATTTT
TRBD1,TRBJ2-7,-,TRBV27,CASSRGQGRTYEQYF,TGTGCCAGCAGTCGCGGACAGGGACGTACCTACGAGCAGTACTTC
-,TRBJ1-1,few,TRBV25-1,CASSEASTEAFF,TGTGCCAGCAGTGAAGCTTCCACTGAAGCTTTCTTT
-,TRBJ1-4,-,TRBV7-2,CASSMGQQWTNEKLFF,TGTGCCAGCAGCATGGGACAACAGTGGACTAATGAAAAACTGTTTTTT
TRBD1,TRBJ1-1,-,TRBV4-3,CASSQVGQGEAEAFF,TGCGCCAGCAGCCAAGTCGGGCAGGGGGAGGCTGAAGCTTTCTTT
TRBD2,TRBJ2-5,few,TRBV28,CANPAQVRGNQETQYF,TGTGCCAACCCCGCCCAGGTGCGGGGGAACCAAGAGACCCAGTACTTC
TRBD2,TRBJ2-5,few,TRBV6-1,CASMSSGRGETQYF,TGTGCCAGCATGAGTAGCGGGAGGGGAGAGACCCAGTACTTC
TRBD1,TRBJ1-3,-,TRBV30,CAALQGISGNTIYF,TGTGCCGCGTTACAGGGGATCTCTGGAAACACCATATATTTT